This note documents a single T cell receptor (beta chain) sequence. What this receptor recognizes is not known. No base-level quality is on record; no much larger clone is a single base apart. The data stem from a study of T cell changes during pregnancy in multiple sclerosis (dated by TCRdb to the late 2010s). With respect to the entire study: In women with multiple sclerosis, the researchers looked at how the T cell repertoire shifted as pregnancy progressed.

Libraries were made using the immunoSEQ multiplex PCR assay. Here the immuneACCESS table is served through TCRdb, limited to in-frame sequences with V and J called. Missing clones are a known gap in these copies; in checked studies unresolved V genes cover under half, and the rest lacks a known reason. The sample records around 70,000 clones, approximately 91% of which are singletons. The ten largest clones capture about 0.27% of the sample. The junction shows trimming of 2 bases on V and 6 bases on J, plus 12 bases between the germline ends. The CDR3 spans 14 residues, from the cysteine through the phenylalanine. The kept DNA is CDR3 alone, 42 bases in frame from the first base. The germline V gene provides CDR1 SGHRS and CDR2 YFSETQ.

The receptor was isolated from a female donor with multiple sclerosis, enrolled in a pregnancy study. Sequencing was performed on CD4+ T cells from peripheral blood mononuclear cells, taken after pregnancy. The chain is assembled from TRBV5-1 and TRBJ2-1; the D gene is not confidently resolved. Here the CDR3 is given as CASSLNSIGNEQFF. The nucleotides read TGCGCCAGCAGCTTAAATTCCATCGGCAATGAGCAGTTCTTC.